This T cell receptor beta chain originates from a study of shared clonotypes between healthy human individuals. Study-wide results and limits: Represented diversity (both genetic and exposure-history) was limited by the small number of donors. Sequencing depth was expected to affect clonotype sharing among donors. What naive subsets generally showed was a larger estimated richness than memory subsets showed.

There were no recent acute infections or vaccinations among the donors, who were healthy HIV-negative adults. Germline-derived CDR1 and CDR2 are MGHDK and SYGVNS. The CDR3 has 16 amino acids. Trimming removed 4 bases from V and 5 bases from J; junction bases left unmatched: 8. Details on this clone: Its antigen is unknown.

Profiled with immunoSEQ multiplex PCR; TCRdb holds only in-frame clones, not every one. Here the sample spans millions of clones, around 90% being singletons. This clonotype was sampled from a man aged 18 to 30 in good health. Sequenced: naive CD4+ T cells sorted from blood. Subset noted: CD45RA+ positively selected. The chain is built from TRBV25-1 and TRBJ2-2; the match to TRBD1 covers 9 bases. The CDR3 DNA is TGTGCCAGCAGTGCACTACAGGGGGCGCGGACCGGGGAGCTGTTTTTT. This gives the protein CASSALQGARTGELFF.